The 23 T cell receptor beta chains reported below all come from one sample, sequenced in a study of OX40 agonist ivuxolimab in advanced cancers. The data were produced by immunoSEQ multiplex PCR, yet TCRdb's version contains in-frame clones alone and is incomplete. Here the sample spans 65,000 to 95,000 clones, about 91% being singletons. The material was CD4+ or CD8+ T cells sorted from blood, obtained in a trial of the OX40 agonist ivuxolimab. Receptors were obtained from an adult with an advanced solid tumor such as melanoma, head and neck, liver or kidney cancer.

The V call is TRBV18, the J call TRBJ2-1; TRBD2 matches 13 bases. CDR1 KGHSH and CDR2 LQKENI come from the germline V gene. The CDR3 has 16 amino acids. Losses at the gene ends were 6 bases for V and 6 bases for J; bases not matched to a gene: 8. CDR3 nucleotides: TGTGCCAGCTCGATGGGGACTAGCGGGACGGGCAATGAGCAGTTCTTC. Its protein product is CASSMGTSGTGNEQFF.

The chain employs TRBV21-1 and TRBJ2-3; TRBD2 is the table's D call and was not checked against the DNA. TRBV21-1 is termed a pseudogene. This CDR3 spans 15 amino acids. This CDR3 is CASTTSDALRDTQYF. The DNA of the CDR3 is TGTGCCAGCACCACTAGCGACGCCCTTAGAGATACGCAGTATTTT.

The chain recombines TRBV18 with TRBJ1-2; 7 nucleotides align to TRBD1. Per germline, CDR1 KGHSH and CDR2 LQKENI. This CDR3 has 15 residues. The junction had 11 bases not matched to a gene; V was cut back by 4 bases and J by 6 bases. The CDR3 region is CASSQDRAKQDGYTF. The CDR3 DNA is TGTGCCAGCTCACAAGACAGGGCTAAACAAGATGGCTACACCTTC.

This chain connects TRBV19 to TRBJ2-4; 10 bases fit TRBD1. Germline CDR1 reads LNHDA; CDR2 reads SQIVND (reference sequence). The CDR3 loop spans 12 amino acids. V lost 9 bases and J lost 8; bases outside the gene matches: 4. The CDR3 spells CASRQGADIQYF. CDR3 DNA sequence: TGTGCCAGCCGACAGGGGGCGGACATTCAGTACTTC.

This clone was recorded a few times. This chain uses TRBV25-1 with TRBJ2-2, with 9 bases that match TRBD1. This CDR3 has 15 residues. Germline CDR1 is MGHDK and CDR2 is SYGVNS. Unmatched junction bases numbered 7, after V lost 4 bases and J lost 7 bases. CDR3 amino acids: CASSVNRGRGGELFF. The CDR3 nucleotides read TGTGCCAGCAGTGTGAACAGGGGGCGCGGCGGGGAGCTGTTTTTT. The full variable domain, with the rest looked up from reference TRBV25-1 and TRBJ2-2, is EADIYQTPRYLVIGTGKKITLECSQTMGHDKMYWYQQDPGMELHLIHYSYGVNSTEKGDLSSESTVSRIRTEHFPLTLESARPSHTSQYLCASSVNRGRGGELFFGEGSRLTVL.

The CDR3 nucleotides read TGTGCCAGCAGTGGTCTGGGACAGGGTGACCACGAGCAGTACTTC. This encodes CASSGLGQGDHEQYF. The chain employs TRBV11-2 and TRBJ2-7; 9 nucleotides align to TRBD1. Germline V gives CDR1 SGHAT, CDR2 FQNNGV. V dropped 6 bases and J dropped 5; count of bases not matched to a gene: 11. The CDR3 is 15 residues long.

J is TRBJ1-3 and V is TRBV18, with unresolved D. The CDR3 is 16 residues long. Germline values: CDR1 KGHSH, CDR2 LQKENI. Trimming pared 5 bases from V and 0 bases from J, leaving 14 bases between. The DNA for the CDR3 is TGTGCCAGCTCATATACGGCACGAATCTCTGGAAACACCATATATTTT. Its protein product is CASSYTARISGNTIYF.

This clone was detected once. The chain joins TRBV5-6 to TRBJ2-1, with D possibly matching TRBD1 (5 bases). Germline CDR1 and CDR2: SGHDT and YYEEEE. V was clipped by 0 bases and J by 7 bases, with 17 bases between them. CDR3 length: 16 amino acids. The DNA of the CDR3 is TGTGCCAGCAGCTTGGTGGGGCGAGCCCTAACGAATGAGCAGTTCTTC. It is translated as CASSLVGRALTNEQFF.

About this clone: The junction differs from germline at one of its ends, possibly a read error. The genes are TRBV5-6 and TRBJ2-5; TRBD1 matches at 9 bases. CDR1 and CDR2 from the germline V gene are SGHDT and YYEEEE. This CDR3 is 15 amino acids long. The CDR3 DNA reads TGTGCCAGCAGCCCTCGGGACAGGGCCGCGTACCCCCCCAACTTC. It codes for CASSPRDRAAYPPNF. The variable domain in full, completed from reference TRBV5-6 and TRBJ2-5, reads DAGVTQSPTHLIKTRGQQVTLRCSPKSGHDTVSWYQQALGQGPQFIFQYYEEEERQRGNFPDRFSGHQFPNYSSELNVNALLLGDSALYLCASSPRDRAAYPPNFGPGTRLLVL.

V and J are TRBV11-2 and TRBJ2-2; 11 bases fit TRBD2. V dropped 6 bases and J dropped 7; count of bases not matched to a gene: 4. This CDR3 comprises 14 residues. Germline V CDR1 and CDR2: SGHAT, FQNNGV. CDR3 nucleotide sequence: TGTGCCAGCAGTTCGGGACTAGCGGACGGGGAGCTGTTTTTT. Translating it yields CASSSGLADGELFF.

The V and J genes are TRBV30 and TRBJ1-2; TRBD1 matches at 7 bases. V shed 1 base and J 4 bases; nucleotides not matched to a gene: 3. The CDR3 spans 13 residues. The V gene's germline CDR1 is GTSNPN and CDR2 SVGIG (reference sequence). This CDR3 reads CAWSGAGGYGYTF. CDR3 nucleotides: TGTGCCTGGAGTGGGGCAGGGGGCTATGGCTACACCTTC.

The genes are TRBV5-1 and TRBJ2-7; 9 bases align to TRBD2. The CDR3 length is 16 residues. V was pared by 0 bases and J by 1 base, with 5 bases of the junction left unmatched. Germline CDR1 is SGHRS and CDR2 is YFSETQ. CDR3 nucleotide sequence: TGCGCCAGCAGCTTGGGAGGACTAGCGCAATCCTACGAGCAGTACTTC. Its protein is CASSLGGLAQSYEQYF.

The V and J genes are TRBV18 and TRBJ2-7, with 8 bases identical to TRBD1. Trimming cost V 1 base and J 5 bases; bases outside gene matches: 7. CDR3 length equals 15 residues. Germline values: CDR1 KGHSH, CDR2 LQKENI. The CDR3 protein is CASSPLRTGHNEQYF. The CDR3 region has the DNA TGTGCCAGCTCACCACTCCGGACAGGGCATAACGAGCAGTACTTC.

V gene TRBV5-1 combines with J gene TRBJ2-3; tentatively, D is TRBD1 (5 bases). Germline V gene sequence: CDR1 SGHRS, CDR2 YFSETQ. Trimming removed 2 bases at V and 1 base at J, with 8 bases between. CDR3 size: 14 residues. The CDR3 DNA follows: TGCGCCAGCAGCTTACGACAGCGCACAGATACGCAGTATTTT. Translation gives CASSLRQRTDTQYF.

V is TRBV28 and J is TRBJ1-5; no clear D gene. The CDR3 spans 10 residues. V lost 10 bases to trimming and J lost 4 bases, with 5 bases between them. CDR1 and CDR2 (germline): MDHEN, SYDVKM. The CDR3 loop is CATSNQPQHF. CDR3 in DNA: TGTGCCACCTCTAATCAGCCCCAGCATTTT. Full variable domain (rest looked up from reference TRBV28 and TRBJ1-5): DVKVTQSSRYLVKRTGEKVFLECVQDMDHENMFWYRQDPGLGLRLIYFSYDVKMKEKGDIPEGYSVSREKKERFSLILESASTNQTSMYLCATSNQPQHFGDGTRLSIL.

CDR3 residues: CASRRQSNYGYTF. In DNA, the CDR3 is TGTGCCAGCAGGAGACAGTCTAACTATGGCTACACCTTC. This chain links TRBV27 with TRBJ1-2; weak D call: TRBD1 (5 bases). In germline, CDR1 is MNHEY, CDR2 SMNVEV (reference sequence). With 6 bases removed from V and 0 bases from J, the gap between germline ends came to 8 bases. This CDR3 contains 13 residues.

V usage is TRBV27 and J usage is TRBJ2-7; D is possibly TRBD2 (5 bases). The CDR3 covers 14 residues. V dropped 5 bases and J dropped 7 bases, with 18 bases sitting between them. The germline V gene encodes CDR1 MNHEY and CDR2 SMNVEV (reference sequence). Here the CDR3 DNA reads TGTGCCAGCAGTCCACGGATCCCACTAGGTGAGCAGTACTTC. It specifies CASSPRIPLGEQYF.

The chain combines TRBV7-9 with TRBJ2-5; 7 nucleotides match TRBD1. The trim removed 11 bases at V and 2 bases at J, leaving 2 bases unmatched. The CDR3 sequence is 11 residues long. Germline V gene lookup returns CDR1 SEHNR and CDR2 FQNEAQ (reference sequence). The chain's CDR3 is CAGGQQETQYF. The CDR3 DNA follows: TGTGCCGGGGGACAGCAAGAGACCCAGTACTTC.

The chain recombines TRBV20-1 with TRBJ2-5; a possible D gene is TRBD2 (5 bases). V was pared by 6 bases and J by 5 bases, with 10 bases between. CDR1 and CDR2 (germline): DFQATT, SNEGSKA (reference sequence). The CDR3 extends over 11 amino acids. This chain's CDR3 is CSAPSWETQYF. Written as DNA, the CDR3 is TGCAGTGCCCCTAGCTGGGAGACCCAGTACTTC.

The table lists this clone with a count of one. This sequence joins TRBV6-4 and TRBJ2-5; D is possibly TRBD2 (6 bases). The J call may not be correct, given that the DNA end is closer to TRBJ2-7. The germline V gene has CDR1 MRHNA and CDR2 SNTAGT. There are 11 residues in the CDR3. The CDR3 protein is CASRGGYEQYF. The CDR3 DNA sequence: TGTGCCAGCAGGGGGGGCTACGAGCAGTACTTC.

In DNA form, the CDR3 reads TGTGCCAGTAGTACCCCTCGGGTCCTCGTAAGCACAGATACGCAGTATTTT. Protein: CASSTPRVLVSTDTQYF. The chain recombines TRBV19 with TRBJ2-3; D call uncertain. Trimming took 4 bases from V and 0 from J, leaving 17 bases between them. This CDR3 has 17 residues. The germline V gene encodes CDR1 LNHDA and CDR2 SQIVND (reference sequence).

V and J are TRBV4-1 and TRBJ2-6; 7 bases align to TRBD1. V shed 1 base, J shed 0 bases, and the junction held 9 bases outside the gene matches. In germline, CDR1 is MGHRA, CDR2 YSYEKL. The CDR3 length is 19 residues. The CDR3 region has the DNA TGCGCCAGCAGCCAAGCCTCGGGACAGCATGCCTCTGGGGCCAACGTCCTGACTTTC. Its translation is CASSQASGQHASGANVLTF.

J is TRBJ1-2 and V is TRBV5-1, with a weak D call TRBD1 (6 bases). CDR1 and CDR2 (germline): SGHRS, YFSETQ. This CDR3 region has 14 residues. The germline V and J ends were trimmed by 2 bases and 2 bases, with 10 bases remaining between them. DNA for the CDR3: TGCGCCAGCAGCTTAACTCAGGGGAACTATGGCTACACCTTC. This encodes CASSLTQGNYGYTF.